This TCR beta chain originates from a study of blood T cells in healthy people across ages. V shed 1 base, J shed 0 bases, and the junction held 12 bases outside the gene matches. The CDR3 contains 18 residues. Germline values: CDR1 LGHDT, CDR2 YNNKEL (reference sequence). A second PCR of 7 to 11 cycles used a sample-barcoded 5' primer and a J-beta primer mix. In TCRdb, the 5' RACE reads were re-called with MiXCR into one record per CDR3 protein. The sample lists around 750,000 distinct CDR3 sequences, 53% occurring once. The receptor was isolated from a man older than 75 in good health. This chain uses TRBV3-1 with TRBJ2-7, with 7 bases matching TRBD2. Material for sequencing was blood. CDR3 DNA sequence: TGTGCCAGCAGCCAAGGTCGCCAAGCGGGAATTCGCTCCTACGAGCAGTACTTC. Translating it yields CASSQGRQAGIRSYEQYF.